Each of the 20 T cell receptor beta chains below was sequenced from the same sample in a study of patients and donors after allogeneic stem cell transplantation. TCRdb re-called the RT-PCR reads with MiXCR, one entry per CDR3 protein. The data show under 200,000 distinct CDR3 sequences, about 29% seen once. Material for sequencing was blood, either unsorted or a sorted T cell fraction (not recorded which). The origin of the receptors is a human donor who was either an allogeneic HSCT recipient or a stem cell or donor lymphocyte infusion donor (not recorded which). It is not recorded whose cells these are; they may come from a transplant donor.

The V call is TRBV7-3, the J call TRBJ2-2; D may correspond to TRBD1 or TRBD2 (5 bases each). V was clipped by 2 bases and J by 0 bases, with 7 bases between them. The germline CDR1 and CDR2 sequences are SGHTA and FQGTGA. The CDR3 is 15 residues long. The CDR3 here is CASSLGGPNTGELFF. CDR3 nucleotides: TGTGCCAGCAGCTTAGGGGGACCGAACACCGGGGAGCTGTTTTTT.

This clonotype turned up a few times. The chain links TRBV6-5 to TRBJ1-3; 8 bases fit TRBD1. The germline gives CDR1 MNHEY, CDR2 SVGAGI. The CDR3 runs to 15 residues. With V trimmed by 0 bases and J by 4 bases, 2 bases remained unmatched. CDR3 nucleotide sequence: TGTGCCAGCAGTTACTCTGGACAGGGCGGAAACACCATATATTTT. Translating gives CASSYSGQGGNTIYF.

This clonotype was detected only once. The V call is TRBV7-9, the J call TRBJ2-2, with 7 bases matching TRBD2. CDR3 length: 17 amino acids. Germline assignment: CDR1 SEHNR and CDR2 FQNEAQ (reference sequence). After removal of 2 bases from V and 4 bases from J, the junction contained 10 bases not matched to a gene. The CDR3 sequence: CASSLLNRDYTTGELFF. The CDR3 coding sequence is TGTGCCAGCAGCTTACTGAACCGGGACTACACCACCGGGGAGCTGTTTTTT.

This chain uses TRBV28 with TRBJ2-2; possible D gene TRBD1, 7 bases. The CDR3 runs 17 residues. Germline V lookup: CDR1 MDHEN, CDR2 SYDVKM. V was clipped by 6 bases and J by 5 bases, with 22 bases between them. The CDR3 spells CASSPFGLQGRTGELFF. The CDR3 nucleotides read TGTGCCAGCAGCCCCTTCGGTTTACAGGGGAGGACCGGGGAGCTGTTTTTT.

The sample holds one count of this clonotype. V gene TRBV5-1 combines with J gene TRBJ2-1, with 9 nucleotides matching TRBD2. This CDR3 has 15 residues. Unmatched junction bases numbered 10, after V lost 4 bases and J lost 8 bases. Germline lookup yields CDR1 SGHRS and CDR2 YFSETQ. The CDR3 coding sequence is TGCGCCAGCAGCGACCGGGGACTAGCTCTCGATGAGCAGTTCTTC. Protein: CASSDRGLALDEQFF.

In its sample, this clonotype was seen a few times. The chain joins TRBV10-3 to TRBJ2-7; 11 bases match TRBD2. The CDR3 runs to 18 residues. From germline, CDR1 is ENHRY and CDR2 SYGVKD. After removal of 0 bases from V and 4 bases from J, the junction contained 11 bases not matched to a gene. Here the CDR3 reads CAISESPSGRSPSYEQYF. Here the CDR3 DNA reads TGTGCCATCAGTGAGTCGCCTAGCGGGAGGTCGCCGTCTTACGAGCAGTACTTC.

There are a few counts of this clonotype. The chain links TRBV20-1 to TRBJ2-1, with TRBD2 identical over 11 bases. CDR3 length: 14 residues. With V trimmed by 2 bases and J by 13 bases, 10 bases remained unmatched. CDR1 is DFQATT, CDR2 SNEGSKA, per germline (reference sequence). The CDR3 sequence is CSARQGLAARKQFF. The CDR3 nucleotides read TGCAGTGCTAGACAGGGACTAGCGGCCCGAAAACAGTTCTTC.

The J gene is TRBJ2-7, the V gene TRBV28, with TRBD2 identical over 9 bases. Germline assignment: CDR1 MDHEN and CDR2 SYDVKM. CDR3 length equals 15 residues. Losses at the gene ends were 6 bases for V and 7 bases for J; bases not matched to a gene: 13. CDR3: CASSPSGRPFGEQYF. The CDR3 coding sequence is TGTGCCAGCAGCCCCAGCGGGAGGCCCTTCGGTGAGCAGTACTTC. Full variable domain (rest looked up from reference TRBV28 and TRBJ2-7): DVKVTQSSRYLVKRTGEKVFLECVQDMDHENMFWYRQDPGLGLRLIYFSYDVKMKEKGDIPEGYSVSREKKERFSLILESASTNQTSMYLCASSPSGRPFGEQYFGPGTRLTVT.

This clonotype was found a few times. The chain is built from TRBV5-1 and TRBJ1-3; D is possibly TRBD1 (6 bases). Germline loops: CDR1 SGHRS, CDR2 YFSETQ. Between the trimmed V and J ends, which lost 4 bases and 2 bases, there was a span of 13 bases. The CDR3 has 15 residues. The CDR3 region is CASSAPQGAGNTIYF. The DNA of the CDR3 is TGCGCCAGCAGCGCGCCACAGGGAGCTGGAAACACCATATATTTT.

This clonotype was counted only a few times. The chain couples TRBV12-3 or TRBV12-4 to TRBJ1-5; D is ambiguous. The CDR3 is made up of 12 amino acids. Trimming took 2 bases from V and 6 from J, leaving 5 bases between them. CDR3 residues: CASSLLSQPQHF. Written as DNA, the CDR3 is TGTGCCAGCAGTTTATTATCTCAGCCCCAGCATTTT.

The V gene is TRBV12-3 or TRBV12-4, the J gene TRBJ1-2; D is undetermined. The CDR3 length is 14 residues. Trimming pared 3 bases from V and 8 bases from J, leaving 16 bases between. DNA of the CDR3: TGTGCCAGCAGTTTGGGTCTTTGGCCCCAGGGCTACACCTTC. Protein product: CASSLGLWPQGYTF.

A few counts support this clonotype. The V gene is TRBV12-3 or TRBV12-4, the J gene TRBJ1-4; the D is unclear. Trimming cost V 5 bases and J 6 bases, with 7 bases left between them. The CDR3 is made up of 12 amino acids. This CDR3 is CASSTLYEKLFF. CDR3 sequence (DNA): TGTGCCAGCAGTACCCTTTATGAAAAACTGTTTTTT.

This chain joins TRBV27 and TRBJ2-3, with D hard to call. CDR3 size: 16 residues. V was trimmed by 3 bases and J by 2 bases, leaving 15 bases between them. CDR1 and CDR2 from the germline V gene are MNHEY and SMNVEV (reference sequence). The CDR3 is CASSFGRVIHTDTQYF. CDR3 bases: TGTGCCAGCAGTTTCGGAAGAGTGATCCACACAGATACGCAGTATTTT.

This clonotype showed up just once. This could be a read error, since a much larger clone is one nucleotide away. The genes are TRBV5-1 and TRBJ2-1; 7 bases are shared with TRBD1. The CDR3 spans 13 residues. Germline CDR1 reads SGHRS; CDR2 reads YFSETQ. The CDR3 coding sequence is TGCGCCACCGCCGAGGGACAGAACAATGAGCTGTTCTTC. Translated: CATAEGQNNELFF.

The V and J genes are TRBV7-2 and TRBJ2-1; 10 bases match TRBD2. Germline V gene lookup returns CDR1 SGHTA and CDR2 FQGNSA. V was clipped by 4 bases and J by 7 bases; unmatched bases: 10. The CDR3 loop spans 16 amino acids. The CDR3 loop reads CASSSQREGPRNEQFF. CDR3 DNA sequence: TGTGCCAGCAGCTCACAGCGGGAGGGCCCTCGGAATGAGCAGTTCTTC.

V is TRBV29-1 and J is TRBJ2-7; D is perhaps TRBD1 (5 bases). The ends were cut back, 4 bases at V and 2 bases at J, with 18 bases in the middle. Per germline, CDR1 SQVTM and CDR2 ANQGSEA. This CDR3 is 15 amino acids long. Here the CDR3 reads CSVAGLGRVAYEQYF. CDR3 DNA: TGCAGCGTTGCCGGTTTAGGCAGGGTGGCCTACGAGCAGTACTTC.

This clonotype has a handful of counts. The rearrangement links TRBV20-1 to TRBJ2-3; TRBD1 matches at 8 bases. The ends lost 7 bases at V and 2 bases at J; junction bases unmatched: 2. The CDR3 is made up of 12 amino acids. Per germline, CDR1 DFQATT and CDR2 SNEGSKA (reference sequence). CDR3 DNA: TGCAGTGAGGACAGGGACACAGATACGCAGTATTTT. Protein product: CSEDRDTDTQYF.

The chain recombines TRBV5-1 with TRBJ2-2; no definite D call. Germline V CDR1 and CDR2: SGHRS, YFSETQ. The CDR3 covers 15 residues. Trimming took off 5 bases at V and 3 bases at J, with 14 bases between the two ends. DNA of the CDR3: TGCGCCAGCAGAGGCGGATCCCTTTACACCGGGGAGCTGTTTTTT. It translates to CASRGGSLYTGELFF.

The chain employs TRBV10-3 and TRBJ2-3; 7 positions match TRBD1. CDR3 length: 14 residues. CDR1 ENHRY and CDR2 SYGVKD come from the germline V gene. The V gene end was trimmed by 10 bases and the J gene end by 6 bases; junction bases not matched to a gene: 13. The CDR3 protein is CATYRGTTADTQYF. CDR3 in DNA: TGTGCCACCTACAGGGGAACGACAGCGGATACGCAGTATTTT.

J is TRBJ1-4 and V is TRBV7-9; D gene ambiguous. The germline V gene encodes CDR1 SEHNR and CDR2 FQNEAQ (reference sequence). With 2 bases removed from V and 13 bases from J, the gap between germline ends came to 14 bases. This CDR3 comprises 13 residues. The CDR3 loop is CASSLNPRSRLFF. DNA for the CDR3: TGTGCCAGCAGCTTAAACCCCCGGAGTAGACTGTTTTTT.